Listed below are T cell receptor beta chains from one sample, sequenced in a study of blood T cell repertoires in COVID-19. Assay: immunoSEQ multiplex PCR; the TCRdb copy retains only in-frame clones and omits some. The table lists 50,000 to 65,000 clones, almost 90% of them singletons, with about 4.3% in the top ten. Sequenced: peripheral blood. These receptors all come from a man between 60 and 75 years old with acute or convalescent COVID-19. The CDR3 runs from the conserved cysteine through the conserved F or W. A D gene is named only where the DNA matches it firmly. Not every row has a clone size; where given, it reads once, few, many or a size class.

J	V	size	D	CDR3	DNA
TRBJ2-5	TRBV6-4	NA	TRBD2	CASKRLAGHPLVQETQYF	TGTGCCAGCAAACGACTAGCGGGCCACCCCCTGGTGCAAGAGACCCAGTACTTC
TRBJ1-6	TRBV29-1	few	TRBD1	CSVSQGLGSPLHF	TGCAGCGTTTCACAGGGGCTCGGCTCACCCCTCCACTTT
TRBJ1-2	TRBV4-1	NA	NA	CASSQLQGTYGYTF	TGCGCCAGCAGCCAATTGCAGGGGACCTATGGCTACACCTTC
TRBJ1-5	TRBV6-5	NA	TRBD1	CASRRQGNQPQHF	TGTGCCAGCCGAAGACAGGGGAATCAGCCCCAGCATTTT
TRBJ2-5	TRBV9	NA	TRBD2	CASSLLAAQETQYF	TGTGCCAGCAGCCTACTAGCGGCACAAGAGACCCAGTACTTC
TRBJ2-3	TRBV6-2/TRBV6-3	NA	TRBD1	CASSSVGQIGDTQYF	TGTGCCAGCAGTTCGGTGGGACAGATTGGGGATACGCAGTATTTT
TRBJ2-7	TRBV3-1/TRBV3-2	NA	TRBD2	CASSNGLVGEQYF	TGTGCCAGCAGCAATGGACTAGTGGGCGAGCAGTACTTC
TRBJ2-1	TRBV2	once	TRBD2	CASCWTSGVNEQFF	TGTGCCAGCTGTTGGACTAGCGGCGTCAATGAGCAGTTCTTC
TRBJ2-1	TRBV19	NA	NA	CASSIMGTPGPYNEQFF	TGTGCCAGTAGTATCATGGGCACCCCCGGCCCCTACAATGAGCAGTTCTTC
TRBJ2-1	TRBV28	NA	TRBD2	CASSGGSSYNEQFF	TGTGCCAGCAGTGGCGGGAGCTCCTACAATGAGCAGTTCTTC
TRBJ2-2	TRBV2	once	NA	CASSRENTGELFF	TGTGCCAGCAGTCGGGAGAACACCGGGGAGCTGTTTTTT
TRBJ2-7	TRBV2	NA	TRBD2	CASRRLAGLGYEQYF	TGTGCCAGCAGACGACTAGCGGGATTGGGCTACGAGCAGTACTTC
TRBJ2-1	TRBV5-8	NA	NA	CASSPLHEQFF	TGTGCCAGCAGCCCCCTCCATGAGCAGTTCTTC
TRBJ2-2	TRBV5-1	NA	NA	CASSSTATGTGELFF	TGCGCCAGCAGCTCAACAGCGACAGGCACCGGGGAGCTGTTTTTT
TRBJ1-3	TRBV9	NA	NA	CASSGDRISGNTIYF	TGTGCCAGCAGTGGTGACAGGATCTCTGGAAACACCATATATTTT
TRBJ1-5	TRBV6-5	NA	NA	CASSGSGVQPQHF	TGTGCCAGCAGCGGGTCGGGGGTGCAGCCCCAGCATTTT
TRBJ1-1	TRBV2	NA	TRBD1	CASSSRDRSTEAFF	TGTGCCAGCAGCAGCCGGGACAGAAGCACTGAAGCTTTCTTT
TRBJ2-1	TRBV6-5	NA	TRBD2	CASSSTSGSDEQFF	TGTGCCAGCAGCTCTACTAGCGGGAGCGATGAGCAGTTCTTC
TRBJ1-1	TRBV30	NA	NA	CAWSSEVTGEAFF	TGTGCCTGGAGTTCCGAGGTTACGGGTGAAGCTTTCTTT
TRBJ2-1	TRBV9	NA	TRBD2	CASSVGAQIKRGVQQFF	TGTGCCAGCAGCGTAGGGGCTCAGATTAAGCGGGGGGTTCAGCAGTTCTTC
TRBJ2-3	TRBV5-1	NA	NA	CASSLEQGNLNTQYF	TGCGCCAGCAGCTTGGAACAGGGTAACTTAAATACGCAGTATTTT
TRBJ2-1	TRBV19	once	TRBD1	CASSIPGTVDTEQFF	TGTGCCAGTAGTATCCCCGGGACAGTCGATACTGAGCAGTTCTTC
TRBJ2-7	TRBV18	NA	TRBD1	CASSPGTGTYEQYF	TGTGCCAGCTCACCAGGGACAGGGACCTACGAGCAGTACTTC
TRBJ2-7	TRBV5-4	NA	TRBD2	CASRPGTSGAYEQYF	TGTGCCAGCAGACCCGGGACTAGCGGGGCCTACGAGCAGTACTTC
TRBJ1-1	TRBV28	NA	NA	CASSPYVGRVNTEAFF	TGTGCCAGCAGCCCTTATGTCGGCAGGGTGAACACTGAAGCTTTCTTT
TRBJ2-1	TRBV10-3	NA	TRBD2	CAISDVTRTSGNNEQFF	TGTGCCATATCGGACGTCACTAGGACTAGCGGAAACAATGAGCAGTTCTTC
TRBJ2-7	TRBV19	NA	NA	CASSQARGREQYF	TGTGCCAGTAGTCAAGCCAGGGGTCGCGAGCAGTACTTC
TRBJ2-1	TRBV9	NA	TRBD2	CASSAETSGSNEQFF	TGTGCCAGCAGCGCGGAGACTAGCGGGAGTAATGAGCAGTTCTTC
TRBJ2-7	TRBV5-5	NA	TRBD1	CASSLDRASYYEQYF	TGTGCCAGCAGCTTAGACAGGGCATCCTACTACGAGCAGTACTTC
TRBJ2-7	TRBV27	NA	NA	CASSLSAARVAYEQYF	TGTGCCAGCAGTTTATCCGCGGCCAGGGTGGCCTACGAGCAGTACTTC
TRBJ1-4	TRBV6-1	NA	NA	CASSDRGAANEKLFF	TGTGCCAGCAGTGATAGAGGAGCTGCTAATGAAAAACTGTTTTTT
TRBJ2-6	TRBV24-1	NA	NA	CATSERERAPGANVLTF	TGTGCCACCAGTGAACGGGAGAGAGCTCCTGGGGCCAACGTCCTGACTTTC
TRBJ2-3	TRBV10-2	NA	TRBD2	CASRGTSGESSTDTQYF	TGCGCCAGCAGAGGGACTAGCGGAGAATCTAGCACAGATACGCAGTATTTT
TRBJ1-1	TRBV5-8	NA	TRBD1	CASGVGQGRAEAFF	TGTGCCAGCGGGGTCGGACAGGGGAGAGCTGAAGCTTTCTTT
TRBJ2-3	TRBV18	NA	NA	CASSPSSSAITDTQYF	TGTGCCAGCTCACCCTCCTCCAGCGCTATCACAGATACGCAGTATTTT
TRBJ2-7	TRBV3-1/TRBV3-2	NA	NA	CASSGGGSLQIDEQYF	TGTGCCAGCAGCGGTGGCGGATCACTGCAGATTGACGAGCAGTACTTC
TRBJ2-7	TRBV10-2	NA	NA	CASSDRREQQYF	TGCGCCAGCAGCGACCGCCGGGAACAGCAGTACTTC
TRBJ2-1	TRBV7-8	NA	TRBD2	CASSLGLAGVDEQFF	TGTGCCAGCAGCTTAGGACTAGCGGGAGTTGATGAGCAGTTCTTC
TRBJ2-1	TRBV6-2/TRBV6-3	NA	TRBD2	CASSYVLAGVDEQFF	TGTGCCAGCAGTTACGTACTAGCGGGAGTCGATGAGCAGTTCTTC
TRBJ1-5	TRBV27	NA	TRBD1	CASSLLGTGAPPRNQPQHF	TGTGCCAGCAGTCTACTCGGGACAGGGGCACCACCTCGGAATCAGCCCCAGCATTTT
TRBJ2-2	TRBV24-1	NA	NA	CATTGRVNTGELFF	TGTGCCACCACGGGCAGGGTGAACACCGGGGAGCTGTTTTTT
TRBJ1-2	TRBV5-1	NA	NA	CASSLLVQNYGYTF	TGCGCCAGCAGCTTGTTGGTACAGAACTATGGCTACACCTTC
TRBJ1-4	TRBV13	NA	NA	CASSPWGGEKLFF	TGTGCCAGCAGCCCTTGGGGGGGGGAAAAACTGTTTTTT